This T cell receptor (beta chain) was found in a study of T cell responses to AZD1222 COVID-19 vaccine. The germline V gene encodes CDR1 KGHSH and CDR2 LQKENI. This CDR3 has 16 amino acids. V shed 6 bases, J shed 2 bases, and the junction held 8 bases outside the gene matches. The assay was immunoSEQ multiplex PCR, and TCRdb's table has in-frame clones only and misses some. Found here are over 150,000 clones, 86% of them singletons; the top ten hold more than 5.5%. This clonotype was obtained from an adult in good health. The chain carries TRBV18 and TRBJ1-3; 9 bases map to TRBD1. The sequencing used peripheral blood, collected on day 0 of MenACWY control vaccination. CDR3 bases: TGTGCCAGCTCCCAGGAACAGGGGGCGGCTGGAAACACCATATATTTT. The encoded protein is CASSQEQGAAGNTIYF.